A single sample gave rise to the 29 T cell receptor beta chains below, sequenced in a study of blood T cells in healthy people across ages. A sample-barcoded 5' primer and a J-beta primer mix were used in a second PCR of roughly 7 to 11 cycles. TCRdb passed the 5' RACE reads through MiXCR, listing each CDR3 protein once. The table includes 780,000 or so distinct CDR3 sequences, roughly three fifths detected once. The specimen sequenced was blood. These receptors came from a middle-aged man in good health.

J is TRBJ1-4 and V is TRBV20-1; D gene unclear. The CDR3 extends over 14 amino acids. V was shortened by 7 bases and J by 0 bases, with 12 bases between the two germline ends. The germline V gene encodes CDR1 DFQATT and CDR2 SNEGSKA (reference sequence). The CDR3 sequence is CSVAQRATNEKLFF. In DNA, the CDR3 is TGCAGTGTGGCCCAGCGAGCAACTAATGAAAAACTGTTTTTT.

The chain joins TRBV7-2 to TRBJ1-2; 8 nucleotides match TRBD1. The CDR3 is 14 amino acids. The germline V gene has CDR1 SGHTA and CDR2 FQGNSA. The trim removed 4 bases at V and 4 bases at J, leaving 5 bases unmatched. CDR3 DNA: TGTGCCAGCAGCTCTCAGGGGGCCCTCTATGGCTACACCTTC. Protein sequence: CASSSQGALYGYTF. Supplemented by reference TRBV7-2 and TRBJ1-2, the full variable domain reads GAGVSQSPSNKVTEKGKDVELRCDPISGHTALYWYRQSLGQGLEFLIYFQGNSAPDKSGLPSDRFSAERTGGSVSTLTIQRTQQEDSAVYLCASSSQGALYGYTFGSGTRLTVV.

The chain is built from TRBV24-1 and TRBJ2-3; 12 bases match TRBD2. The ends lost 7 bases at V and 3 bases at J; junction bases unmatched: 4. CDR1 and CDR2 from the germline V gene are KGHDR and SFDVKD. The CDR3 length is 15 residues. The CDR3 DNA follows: TGTGCCACCAGCCTGACTAGCGGGAGTACAGATACGCAGTATTTT. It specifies CATSLTSGSTDTQYF.

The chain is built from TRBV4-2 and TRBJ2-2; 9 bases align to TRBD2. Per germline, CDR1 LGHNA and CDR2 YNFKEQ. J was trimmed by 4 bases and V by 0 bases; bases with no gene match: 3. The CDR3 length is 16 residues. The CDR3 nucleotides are TGTGCCAGCAGCCAAGAAGCGACTAGCGGCACCGGGGAGCTGTTTTTT. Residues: CASSQEATSGTGELFF.

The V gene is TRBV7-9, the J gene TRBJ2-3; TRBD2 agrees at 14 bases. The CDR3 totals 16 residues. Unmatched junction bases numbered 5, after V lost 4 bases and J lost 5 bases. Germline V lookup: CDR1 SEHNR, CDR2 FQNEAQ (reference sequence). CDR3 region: CASSWGLAGVGDTQYF. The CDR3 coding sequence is TGTGCCAGCAGCTGGGGACTAGCGGGAGTTGGAGATACGCAGTATTTT.

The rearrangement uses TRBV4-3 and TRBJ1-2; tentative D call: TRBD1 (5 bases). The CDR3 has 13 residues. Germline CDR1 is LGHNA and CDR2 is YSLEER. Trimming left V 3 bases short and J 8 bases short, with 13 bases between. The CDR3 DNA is TGCGCCAGCAGCCACTTGGGAGGGGAAGGCTACACCTTC. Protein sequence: CASSHLGGEGYTF.

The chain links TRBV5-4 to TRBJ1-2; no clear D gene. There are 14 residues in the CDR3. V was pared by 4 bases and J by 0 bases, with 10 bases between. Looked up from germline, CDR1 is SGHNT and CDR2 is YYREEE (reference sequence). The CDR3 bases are TGTGCCAGCAGCCCGACAACAGCTAACTATGGCTACACCTTC. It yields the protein CASSPTTANYGYTF.

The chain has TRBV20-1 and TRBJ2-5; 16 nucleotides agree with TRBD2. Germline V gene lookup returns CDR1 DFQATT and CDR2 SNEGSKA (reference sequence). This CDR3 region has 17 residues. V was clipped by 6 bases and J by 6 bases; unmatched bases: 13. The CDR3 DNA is TGCAGTGCCCCCGGGACTAGCGGGGGGGCAGGACAACAGACCCAGTACTTC. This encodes CSAPGTSGGAGQQTQYF.

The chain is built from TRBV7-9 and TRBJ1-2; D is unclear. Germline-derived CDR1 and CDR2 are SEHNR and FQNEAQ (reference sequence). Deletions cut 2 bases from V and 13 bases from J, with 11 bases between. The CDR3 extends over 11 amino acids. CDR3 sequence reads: CASSLYTAGTF. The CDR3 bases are TGTGCCAGCAGCTTATACACAGCCGGCACCTTC.

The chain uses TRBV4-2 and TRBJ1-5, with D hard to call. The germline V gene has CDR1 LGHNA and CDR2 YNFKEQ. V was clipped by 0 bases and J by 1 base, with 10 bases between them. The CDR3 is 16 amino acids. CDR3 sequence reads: CASSQEMGTSNQPQHF. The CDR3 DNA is TGTGCCAGCAGCCAAGAGATGGGAACGAGCAATCAGCCCCAGCATTTT.

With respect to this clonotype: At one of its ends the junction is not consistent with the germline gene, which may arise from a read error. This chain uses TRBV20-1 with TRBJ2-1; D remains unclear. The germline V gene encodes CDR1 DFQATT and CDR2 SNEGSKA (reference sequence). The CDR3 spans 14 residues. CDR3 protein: CSAQTRSSYNEQFF. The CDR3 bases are TGCAGTGCTCAGACAAGAAGCTCCTACAACGAGCAGTTCTTC.

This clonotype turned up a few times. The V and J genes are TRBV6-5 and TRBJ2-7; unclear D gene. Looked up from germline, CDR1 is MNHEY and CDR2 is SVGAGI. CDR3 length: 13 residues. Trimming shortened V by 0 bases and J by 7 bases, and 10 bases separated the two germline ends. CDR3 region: CASSYSRLGEQYF. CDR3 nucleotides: TGTGCCAGCAGTTACTCGAGGCTGGGGGAGCAGTACTTC.

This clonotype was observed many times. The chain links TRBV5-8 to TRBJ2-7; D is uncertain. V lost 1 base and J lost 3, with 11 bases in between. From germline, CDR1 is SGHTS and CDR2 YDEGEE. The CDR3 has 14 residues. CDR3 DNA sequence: TGTGCCAGCAGCTTGTTTCCAGGCGGCTACGAGCAGTACTTC. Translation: CASSLFPGGYEQYF. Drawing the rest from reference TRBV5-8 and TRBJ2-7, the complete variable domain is EAGVTQSPTHLIKTRGQQATLRCSPISGHTSVYWYQQALGLGLQFLLWYDEGEERNRGNFPPRFSGRQFPNYSSELNVNALELEDSALYLCASSLFPGGYEQYFGPGTRLTVT.

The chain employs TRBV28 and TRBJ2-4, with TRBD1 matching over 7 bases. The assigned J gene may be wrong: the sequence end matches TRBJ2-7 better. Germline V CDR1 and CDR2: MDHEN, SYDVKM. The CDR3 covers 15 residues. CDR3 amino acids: CASSSRQGLSHEQYF. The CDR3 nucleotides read TGTGCCAGCAGTTCTCGACAGGGTTTATCTCACGAGCAGTACTTC.

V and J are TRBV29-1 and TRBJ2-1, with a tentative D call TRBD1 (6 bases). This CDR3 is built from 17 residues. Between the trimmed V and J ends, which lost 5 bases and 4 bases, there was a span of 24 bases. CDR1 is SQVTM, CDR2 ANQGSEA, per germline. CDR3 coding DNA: TGCAGCGTTCGGACAGCAGGGTCACCGCAGAAATACAATGAGCAGTTCTTC. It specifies CSVRTAGSPQKYNEQFF.

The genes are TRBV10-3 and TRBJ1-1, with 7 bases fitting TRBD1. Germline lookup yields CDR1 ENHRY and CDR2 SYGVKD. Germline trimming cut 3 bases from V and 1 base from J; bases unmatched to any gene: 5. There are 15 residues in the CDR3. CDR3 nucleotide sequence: TGTGCCATCAGTGATCTTACAGGGGCGAACACTGAAGCTTTCTTT. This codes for CAISDLTGANTEAFF.

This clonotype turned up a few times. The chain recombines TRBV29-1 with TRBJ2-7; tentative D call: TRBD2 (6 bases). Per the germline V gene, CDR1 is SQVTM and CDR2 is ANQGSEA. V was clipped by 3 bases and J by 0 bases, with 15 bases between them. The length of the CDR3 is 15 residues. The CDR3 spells CSVDGLGGRSYEQYF. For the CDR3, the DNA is TGCAGCGTTGACGGTCTGGGAGGACGCTCCTACGAGCAGTACTTC.

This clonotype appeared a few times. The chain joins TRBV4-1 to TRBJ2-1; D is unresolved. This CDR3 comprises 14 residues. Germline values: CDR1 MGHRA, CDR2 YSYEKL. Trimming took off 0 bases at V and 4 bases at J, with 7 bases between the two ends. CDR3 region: CASSQEKQYNEQFF. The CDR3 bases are TGCGCCAGCAGCCAAGAGAAGCAGTACAATGAGCAGTTCTTC.

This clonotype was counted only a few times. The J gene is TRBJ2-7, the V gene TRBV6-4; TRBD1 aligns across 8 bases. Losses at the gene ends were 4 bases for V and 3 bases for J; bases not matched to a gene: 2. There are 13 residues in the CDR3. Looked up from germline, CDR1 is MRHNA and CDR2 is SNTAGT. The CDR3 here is CASSVQGGYEQYF. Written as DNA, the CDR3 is TGTGCCAGCAGTGTACAGGGGGGCTACGAGCAGTACTTC.

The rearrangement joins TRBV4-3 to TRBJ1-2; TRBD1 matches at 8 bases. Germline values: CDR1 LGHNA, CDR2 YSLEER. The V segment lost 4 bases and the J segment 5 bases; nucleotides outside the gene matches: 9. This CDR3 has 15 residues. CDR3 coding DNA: TGCGCCAGCAGCCGTGGACAGGGCGTGGGTTATGGCTACACCTTC. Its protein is CASSRGQGVGYGYTF.

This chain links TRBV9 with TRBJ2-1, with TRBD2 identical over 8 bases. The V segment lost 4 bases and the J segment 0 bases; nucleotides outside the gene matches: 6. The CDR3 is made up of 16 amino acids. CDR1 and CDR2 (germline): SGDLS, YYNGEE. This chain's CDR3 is CASSSRLASSYNEQFF. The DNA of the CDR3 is TGTGCCAGCAGCTCTAGACTAGCGAGCTCCTACAATGAGCAGTTCTTC.

CDR3 DNA sequence: TGTGCCAGCAGCGTAGTACAGGGGGGTCGGGGCTACACCTTC. Encoded protein: CASSVVQGGRGYTF. The chain recombines TRBV9 with TRBJ1-2, with TRBD1 matching 8 bases. V dropped 0 bases and J dropped 8; count of bases not matched to a gene: 6. CDR1 is SGDLS and CDR2 is YYNGEE in the germline V gene. The CDR3 totals 14 residues.

CDR3: CASSQAQGANEKLFF. DNA of the CDR3: TGCGCCAGCAGCCAAGCTCAGGGGGCAAATGAAAAACTGTTTTTT. The rearrangement joins TRBV4-3 to TRBJ1-4; 8 bases agree with TRBD1. The CDR3 is 15 amino acids. The J segment lost 5 bases and the V segment lost 1 base, leaving 3 bases of the junction unmatched. Germline V CDR1 and CDR2: LGHNA, YSLEER.

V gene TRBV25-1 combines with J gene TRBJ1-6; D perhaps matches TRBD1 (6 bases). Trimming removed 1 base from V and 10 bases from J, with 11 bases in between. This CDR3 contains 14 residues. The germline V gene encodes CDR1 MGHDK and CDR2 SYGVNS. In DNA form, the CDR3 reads TGTGCCAGCAGTGAATGGAAGGGGGAATCACCCCTCCACTTT. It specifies CASSEWKGESPLHF.

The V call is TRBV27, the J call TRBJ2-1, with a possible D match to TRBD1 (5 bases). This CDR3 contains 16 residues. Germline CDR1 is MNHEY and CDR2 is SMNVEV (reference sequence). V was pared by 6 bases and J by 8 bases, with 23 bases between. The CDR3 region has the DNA TGTGCCAGCAGCGTCCAGGGCAGGAGTGGAGTCCATGAGCAGTTCTTC. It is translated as CASSVQGRSGVHEQFF.

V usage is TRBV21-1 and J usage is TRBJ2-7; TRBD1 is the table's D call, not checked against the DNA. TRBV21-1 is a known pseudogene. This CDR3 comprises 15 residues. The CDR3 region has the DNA TGTGCCAGCAGCAGGGCGGGGACACTATCCTACGAGCAGTACTTC. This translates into CASSRAGTLSYEQYF.

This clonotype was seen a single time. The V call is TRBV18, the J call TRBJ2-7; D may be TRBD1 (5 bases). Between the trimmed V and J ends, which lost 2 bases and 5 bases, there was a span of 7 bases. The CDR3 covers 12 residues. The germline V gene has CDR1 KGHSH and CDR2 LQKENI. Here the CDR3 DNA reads TGTGCCAGCTCACCAGGGGCCAACGAGCAGTACTTC. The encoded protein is CASSPGANEQYF.

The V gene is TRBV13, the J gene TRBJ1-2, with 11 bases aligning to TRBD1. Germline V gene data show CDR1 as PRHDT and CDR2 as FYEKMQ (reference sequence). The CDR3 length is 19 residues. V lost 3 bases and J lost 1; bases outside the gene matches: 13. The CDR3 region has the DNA TGTGCCAGCAGCTTTCGTTTCCGAGGACAGGGGGCTTATAACTATGGCTACACCTTC. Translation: CASSFRFRGQGAYNYGYTF. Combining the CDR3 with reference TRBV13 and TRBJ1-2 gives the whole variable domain AAGVIQSPRHLIKEKRETATLKCYPIPRHDTVYWYQQGPGQDPQFLISFYEKMQSDKGSIPDRFSAQQFSDYHSELNMSSLELGDSALYFCASSFRFRGQGAYNYGYTFGSGTRLTVV.

This CDR3 reads CASSLPSGVNYVGKLFF. In nucleotides, the CDR3 is TGTGCCAGCAGTTTACCGTCGGGGGTGAATTACGTTGGAAAACTGTTTTTT. V is TRBV28 and J is TRBJ1-4; weak D call: TRBD1 (5 bases). There are 17 residues in the CDR3. With 2 bases removed from V and 10 bases from J, the gap between germline ends came to 23 bases. Germline CDR1 MDHEN, CDR2 SYDVKM.